This note documents a single T cell receptor (beta chain) sequence. Reverse transcription of about 0.45 to 1 ug RNA was performed with random hexamers. TCRdb re-called the immunoSEQ multiplex PCR reads through MiXCR, storing one row per CDR3 protein. There are a few hundred thousand distinct CDR3 sequences in the sample; 65% to 90% occur only once, and around 0.2% lies in the top ten. The source of the sample is a study of CD8 T cells in Susac syndrome. This CDR3 is 16 amino acids long. V shed 5 bases and J 8 bases; nucleotides not matched to a gene: 8. Germline values: CDR1 SEHNR, CDR2 FQNEAQ (reference sequence).

Sequences were obtained from CD8+ T cells from PBMCs. This sequence was found in a human donor with multiple sclerosis. This sequence joins TRBV7-9 and TRBJ2-1; 14 bases agree with TRBD2. The CDR3 DNA follows: TGTGCCAGCAGCCAAGGGACTAGCGGGAGTAGAGATGAGCAGTTCTTC. It encodes CASSQGTSGSRDEQFF.